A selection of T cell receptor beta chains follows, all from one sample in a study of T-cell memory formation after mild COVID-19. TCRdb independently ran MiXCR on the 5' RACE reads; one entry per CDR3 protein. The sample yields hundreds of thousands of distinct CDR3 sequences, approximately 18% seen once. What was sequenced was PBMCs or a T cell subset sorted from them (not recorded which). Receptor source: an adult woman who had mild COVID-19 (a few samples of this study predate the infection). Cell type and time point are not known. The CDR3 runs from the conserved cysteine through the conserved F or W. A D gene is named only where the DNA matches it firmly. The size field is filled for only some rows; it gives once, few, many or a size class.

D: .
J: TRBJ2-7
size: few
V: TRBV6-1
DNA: TGTGCCAGCAGCGGGGGCGCTCTGAGACGGACAGGCAGATCCTACGAGCAGTACTTC
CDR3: CASSGGALRRTGRSYEQYF

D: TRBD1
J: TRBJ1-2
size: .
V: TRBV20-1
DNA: TGCAGTGCAAGACGGACAGGGGGCGGTTATGGCTACACCTTC
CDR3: CSARRTGGGYGYTF

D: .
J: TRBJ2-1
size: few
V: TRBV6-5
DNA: TGTGCCAGCAGTTACAGGGGGGTCCGGGTGAACAATGAGCAGTTCTTC
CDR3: CASSYRGVRVNNEQFF

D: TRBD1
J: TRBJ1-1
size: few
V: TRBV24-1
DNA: TGTGCCACCAGAGGCAGGGGGGTGGCTGAAGCTTTCTTT
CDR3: CATRGRGVAEAFF

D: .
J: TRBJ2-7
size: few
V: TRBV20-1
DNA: TGCAGTGCTCAGCCCGGACTGTACCCCTACGAGCAGTACTTC
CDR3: CSAQPGLYPYEQYF

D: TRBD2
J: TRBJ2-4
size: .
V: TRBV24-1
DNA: TGTGCCACCAGTCAGGGACTAAATAAAAACATTCAGTACTTC
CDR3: CATSQGLNKNIQYF

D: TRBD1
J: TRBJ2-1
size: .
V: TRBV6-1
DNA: TGTGCCAGCACCGGACAGGGTAGGAGTGAGCAGTTCTTC
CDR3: CASTGQGRSEQFF

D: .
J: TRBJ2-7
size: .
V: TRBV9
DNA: TGTGCCAGCAGCGCGACTACTACCGCCTACGAGCAGTACTTC
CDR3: CASSATTTAYEQYF

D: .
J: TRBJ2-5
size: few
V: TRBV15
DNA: TGTGCCACCAGCAGAGATGTGGAGACCCAGTACTTC
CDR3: CATSRDVETQYF

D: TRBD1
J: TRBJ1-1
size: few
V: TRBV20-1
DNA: TGCAGTGCTAGACAGGGGGCGCAAGGCACTGAAGCTTTCTTT
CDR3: CSARQGAQGTEAFF